This TCR beta chain was sequenced for a study of graft-versus-host responses after intestinal transplantation. Study-wide findings and caveats: Allografts carried high graft-versus-host to host-versus-graft clonal ratios in patients having graft-donor T cell macrochimerism. GvH clones were found in recipient marrow; some appeared first in ileum or blood.

On this clone itself: Its antigen is currently unknown.

The CDR3 consists of 13 residues. The germline V gene has CDR1 SQVTM and CDR2 ANQGSEA. Trimming left V 4 bases short and J 2 bases short, with 12 bases between. The assay was immunoSEQ multiplex PCR, and TCRdb's table has in-frame clones only and misses some. The sample consists of over 100,000 clones, roughly 93% of them appearing once. The sample consisted of unstimulated CD4+ T cells sorted from spleen or lymph node cells, taken before intestinal transplant. The receptor comes from a human donor who received an intestinal transplant. The V call is TRBV29-1, the J call TRBJ2-7; D may be TRBD1 (5 bases). The CDR3 DNA sequence: TGCAGCGTTGGTCAGGGAAAAACCTACGAGCAGTACTTC. Protein sequence: CSVGQGKTYEQYF.